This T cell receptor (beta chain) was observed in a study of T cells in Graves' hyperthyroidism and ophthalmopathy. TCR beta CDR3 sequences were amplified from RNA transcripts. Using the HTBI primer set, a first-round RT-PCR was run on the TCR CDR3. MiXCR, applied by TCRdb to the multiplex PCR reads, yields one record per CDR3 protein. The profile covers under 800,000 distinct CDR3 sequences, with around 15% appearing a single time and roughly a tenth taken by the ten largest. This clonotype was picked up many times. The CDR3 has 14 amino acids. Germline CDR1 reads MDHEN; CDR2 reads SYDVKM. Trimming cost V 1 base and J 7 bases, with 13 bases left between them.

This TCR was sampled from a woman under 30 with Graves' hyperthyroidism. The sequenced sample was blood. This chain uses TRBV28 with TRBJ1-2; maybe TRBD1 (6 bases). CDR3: CASSLFAGASGYTF. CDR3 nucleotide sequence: TGTGCCAGCAGTTTATTTGCAGGGGCTAGTGGCTACACCTTC.